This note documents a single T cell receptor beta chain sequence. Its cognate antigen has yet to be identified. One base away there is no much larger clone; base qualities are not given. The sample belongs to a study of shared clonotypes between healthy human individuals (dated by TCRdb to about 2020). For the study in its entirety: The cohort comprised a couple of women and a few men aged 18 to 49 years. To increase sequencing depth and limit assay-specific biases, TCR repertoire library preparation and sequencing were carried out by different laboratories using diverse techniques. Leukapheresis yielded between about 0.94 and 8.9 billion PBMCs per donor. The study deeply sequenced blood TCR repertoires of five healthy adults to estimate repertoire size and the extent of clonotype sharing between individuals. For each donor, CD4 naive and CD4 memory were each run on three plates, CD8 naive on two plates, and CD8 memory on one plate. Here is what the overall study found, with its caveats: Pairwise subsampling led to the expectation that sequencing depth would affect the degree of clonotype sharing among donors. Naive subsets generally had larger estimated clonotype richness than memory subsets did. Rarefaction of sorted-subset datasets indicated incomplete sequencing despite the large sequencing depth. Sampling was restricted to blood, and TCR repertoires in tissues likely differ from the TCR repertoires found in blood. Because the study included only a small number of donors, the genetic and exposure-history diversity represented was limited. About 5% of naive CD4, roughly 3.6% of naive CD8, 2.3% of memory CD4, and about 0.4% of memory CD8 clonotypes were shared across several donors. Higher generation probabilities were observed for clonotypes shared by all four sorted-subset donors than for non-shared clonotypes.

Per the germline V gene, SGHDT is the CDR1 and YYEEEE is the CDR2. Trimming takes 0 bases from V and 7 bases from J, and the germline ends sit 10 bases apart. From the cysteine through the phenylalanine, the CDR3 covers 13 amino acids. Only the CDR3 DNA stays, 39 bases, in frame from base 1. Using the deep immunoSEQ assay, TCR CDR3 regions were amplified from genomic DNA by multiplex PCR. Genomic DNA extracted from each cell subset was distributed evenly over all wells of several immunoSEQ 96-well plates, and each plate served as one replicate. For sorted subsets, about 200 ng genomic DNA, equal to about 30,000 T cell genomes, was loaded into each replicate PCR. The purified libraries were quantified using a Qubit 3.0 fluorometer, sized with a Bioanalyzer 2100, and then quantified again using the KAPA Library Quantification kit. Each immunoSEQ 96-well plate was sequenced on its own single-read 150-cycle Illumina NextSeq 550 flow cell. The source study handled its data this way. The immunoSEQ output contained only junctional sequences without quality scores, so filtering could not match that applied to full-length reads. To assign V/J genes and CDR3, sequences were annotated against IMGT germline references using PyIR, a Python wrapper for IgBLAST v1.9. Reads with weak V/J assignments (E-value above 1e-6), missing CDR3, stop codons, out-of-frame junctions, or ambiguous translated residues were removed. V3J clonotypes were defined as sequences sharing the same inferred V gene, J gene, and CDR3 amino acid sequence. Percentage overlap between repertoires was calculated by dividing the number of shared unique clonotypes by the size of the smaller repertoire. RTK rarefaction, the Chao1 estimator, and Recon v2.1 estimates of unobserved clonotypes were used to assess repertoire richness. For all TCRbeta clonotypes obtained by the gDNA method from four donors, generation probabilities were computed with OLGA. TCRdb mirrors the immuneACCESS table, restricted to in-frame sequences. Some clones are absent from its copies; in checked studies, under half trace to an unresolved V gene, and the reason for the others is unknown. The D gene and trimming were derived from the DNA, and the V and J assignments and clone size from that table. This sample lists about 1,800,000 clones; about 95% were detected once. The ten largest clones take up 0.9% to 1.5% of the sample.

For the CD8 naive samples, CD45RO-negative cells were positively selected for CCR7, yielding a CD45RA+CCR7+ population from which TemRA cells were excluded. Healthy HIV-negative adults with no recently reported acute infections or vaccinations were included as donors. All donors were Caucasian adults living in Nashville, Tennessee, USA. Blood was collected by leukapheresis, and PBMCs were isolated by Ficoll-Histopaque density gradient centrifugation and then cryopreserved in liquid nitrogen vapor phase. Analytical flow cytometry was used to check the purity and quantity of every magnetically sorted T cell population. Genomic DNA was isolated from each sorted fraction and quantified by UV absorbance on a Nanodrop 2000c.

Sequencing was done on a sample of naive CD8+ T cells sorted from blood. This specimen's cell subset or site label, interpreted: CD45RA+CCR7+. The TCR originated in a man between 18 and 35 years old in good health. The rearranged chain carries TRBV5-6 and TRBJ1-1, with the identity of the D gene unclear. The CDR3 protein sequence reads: CASSLGEIGEAFF. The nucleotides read TGTGCCAGCAGCTTGGGGGAGATTGGTGAAGCTTTCTTT.